The present entry profiles one T cell receptor (beta chain) with its context. The CDR3 is 15 residues long. Germline V gene data show CDR1 as LGHDT and CDR2 as YNNKEL (reference sequence). The V gene lost 2 bases and the J gene lost 3 bases, with 14 bases spanning the gap. These data are taken from a study of blood T cell repertoires in COVID-19. For the study at large: Both acute and convalescent COVID-19 samples were obtained from the United States, Italy and Spain. Nucleic acid was either cDNA or gDNA, and it came from T cells, B-cell-depleted T cells, or PBMCs.

How the authors handled the data: Amplification of reference gene primers was used by the study to estimate nucleated cell counts. The data were produced by immunoSEQ multiplex PCR, yet TCRdb's version contains in-frame clones alone and is incomplete. D and trimming were read from the DNA, whereas the V and J calls and clone size are those reported in that table. The profile shows approximately 210,000 clones, about 83% of them singletons. Material: peripheral blood. The rearrangement uses TRBV3-1 (or the pseudogene TRBV3-2) and TRBJ2-7; D unresolved. The TCR comes from a woman between 65 and 79 years old with active or convalescent COVID-19. The CDR3 region has the DNA TGTGCCAGCAGCCAAACTATAGGAAGAAACTACGAGCAGTACTTC. Translating it yields CASSQTIGRNYEQYF.